This T cell receptor (beta chain) was sequenced in a study of cytomegalovirus exposure and HLA in healthy donors. Background on the study: HLA-typed donors were the source of 82 million or so unique TCRs, which an early data release held.

This clone was counted a few times. 13 Jbeta primers and 60 Vbeta primers were used for the PCR. In the original processing: Roughly 9.9 million shared chains were among the 80 million or so unique TCR beta chains that a later analysis counted. Profiling relied on immunoSEQ multiplex PCR, and the TCRdb table lists in-frame clones only, not all of them. V and J calls and clone size are as listed in that table; D and trimming were resolved from the DNA. The repertoire holds 180,000 or so clones, 75% seen once, with about 7.7% in the top ten. The sequence was obtained from a woman between 40 and 50 years old in good health and CMV-seropositive. Sample: PBMCs.

As DNA, the CDR3 is TGTGCCAGCAGCCGGTGGACAGGGGGGAACACTGAAGCTTTCTTT. Protein sequence: CASSRWTGGNTEAFF. The gene calls are TRBV14 and TRBJ1-1, with 10 bases that match TRBD1. V trimming: 4 bases; J trimming: 1 base; junction bases outside the gene matches: 3. From germline, CDR1 is SGHDN and CDR2 FVKESK. The CDR3 is 15 amino acids.